Below, 19 T cell receptor beta chains from the same sample are listed, as sequenced in a study of T cells in Graves' hyperthyroidism and ophthalmopathy. The CDR3 regions of TCR beta were amplified from RNA transcripts. Initially, a first-round RT-PCR of the TCR CDR3 employed the HTBI primer set. MiXCR, applied by TCRdb to the multiplex PCR reads, yields one record per CDR3 protein. The table shows a few hundred thousand distinct CDR3 sequences, with roughly a fifth occurring only once. The sample consisted of blood. These receptor sequences come from a man aged 50-60 years with Graves' ophthalmopathy.

The chain employs TRBV9 and TRBJ1-3; TRBD1 aligns across 11 bases. Germline CDR1 SGDLS, CDR2 YYNGEE. The CDR3 runs 16 residues. Trimming cost V 1 base and J 6 bases; bases outside gene matches: 6. The CDR3 sequence: CASSVQGTGGLNTIYF. CDR3 DNA sequence: TGTGCCAGCAGCGTACAGGGGACAGGGGGTCTAAACACCATATATTTT.

The chain is built from TRBV9 and TRBJ2-6, with D unclear. From germline, CDR1 is SGDLS and CDR2 YYNGEE. The V gene lost 6 bases and the J gene lost 1 base, with 17 bases spanning the gap. The CDR3 length is 17 residues. The CDR3 loop reads CASTFNFKGSGANVLTF. The CDR3, as DNA: TGTGCCAGCACTTTCAATTTTAAGGGATCTGGGGCCAACGTCCTGACTTTC.

This clonotype was detected only a few times. The gene calls are TRBV7-9 and TRBJ2-1; 7 nucleotides line up with TRBD2. CDR1 is SEHNR, CDR2 FQNEAQ, per germline (reference sequence). The trim removed 2 bases at V and 0 bases at J, leaving 10 bases unmatched. The CDR3 has 18 residues. The CDR3 nucleotides are TGTGCCAGCAGCTTATCTCTGGAACTAGCGAGCTCCTACAATGAGCAGTTCTTC. Protein sequence: CASSLSLELASSYNEQFF.

A single count supports this clonotype. One junction end disagrees with the germline gene, perhaps due to a read error. CDR3 nucleotide sequence: TGTGCCAGCAGTAATGCCTCGGGGGGAAGGAACTTC. Protein sequence: CASSNASGGRNF. The rearrangement links TRBV6-2 or TRBV6-3 to TRBJ2-5; TRBD2 aligns across 7 bases. This CDR3 comprises 12 residues. Germline loops: CDR1 MNHEY, CDR2 SVGEGT.

This clonotype showed up many times. This chain uses TRBV20-1 with TRBJ2-1; either TRBD1 or TRBD2 may fit D (5 bases each). The CDR3 loop spans 15 amino acids. The germline V and J ends were trimmed by 0 bases and 3 bases, with 12 bases remaining between them. CDR1 DFQATT and CDR2 SNEGSKA come from the germline V gene (reference sequence). The CDR3 loop is CSARDPDGGYNEQFF. The CDR3 DNA sequence: TGCAGTGCTAGAGATCCGGATGGGGGCTACAATGAGCAGTTCTTC.

This clonotype turned up a few times. The chain joins TRBV5-6 to TRBJ2-1, with 13 positions matching TRBD2. Germline V lookup: CDR1 SGHDT, CDR2 YYEEEE. CDR3 size: 16 residues. V shed 4 bases and J 6 bases; nucleotides not matched to a gene: 7. CDR3 DNA sequence: TGTGCCAGCAGCCGGAGGACTAGCGGGAGAAGCAATGAGCAGTTCTTC. Protein product: CASSRRTSGRSNEQFF.

In regard to this clonotype: A single base separates this from a much larger clone, so it may be a read error. The chain employs TRBV7-9 and TRBJ2-1; D is perhaps TRBD2 (6 bases). Germline V gives CDR1 SEHNR, CDR2 FQNEAQ (reference sequence). This CDR3 region has 16 residues. CDR3 sequence: CVSSLNGGGEYNEQFF. In nucleotides, the CDR3 is TGTGTCAGCAGCTTAAATGGGGGAGGAGAATACAATGAGCAGTTCTTC.

In this sample, this clonotype turned up many times. This chain connects TRBV5-6 to TRBJ2-7; 8 bases match TRBD1. The length of the CDR3 is 15 residues. Per the germline V gene, CDR1 is SGHDT and CDR2 is YYEEEE. V lost 3 bases to trimming and J lost 1 base; unmatched junction nucleotides: 6. CDR3 region: CASSSDGTGSYEQYF. The DNA of the CDR3 is TGTGCCAGCAGCTCCGACGGGACAGGTTCCTACGAGCAGTACTTC.

This clonotype was detected ten times or more. The J gene is TRBJ1-2, the V gene TRBV5-1; 9 bases agree with TRBD1. CDR1 SGHRS and CDR2 YFSETQ come from the germline V gene. V dropped 0 bases and J dropped 8; count of bases not matched to a gene: 5. The CDR3 has 14 amino acids. DNA for the CDR3: TGCGCCAGCAGCTTGGAGGGACAGGGCGGAGGCTACACCTTC. Residues: CASSLEGQGGGYTF.

This clonotype was observed a few times. The chain employs TRBV9 and TRBJ2-7, with 8 bases that match TRBD2. CDR3 length: 15 residues. V lost 3 bases, J lost 2 bases, and 7 bases stayed unmatched. Germline V gene lookup returns CDR1 SGDLS and CDR2 YYNGEE. As DNA, the CDR3 is TGTGCCAGCAGCGCAGGGACTAGTGCTACCTACGAGCAGTACTTC. It codes for CASSAGTSATYEQYF. Together with reference TRBV9 and TRBJ2-7, the CDR3 gives the full variable domain: DSGVTQTPKHLITATGQRVTLRCSPRSGDLSVYWYQQSLDQGLQFLIQYYNGEERAKGNILERFSAQQFPDLHSELNLSSLELGDSALYFCASSAGTSATYEQYFGPGTRLTVT.

This clonotype turned up a few times. The J gene is TRBJ1-1, the V gene TRBV28; a weak D match, TRBD1 (6 bases). Per the germline V gene, CDR1 is MDHEN and CDR2 is SYDVKM. The CDR3 has 13 residues. The V end was cut by 3 bases, the J end by 6 bases, with 11 bases between. In DNA form, the CDR3 reads TGTGCCAGCAGTTTGTTAGGGGGGTCTGAAGCTTTCTTT. It codes for CASSLLGGSEAFF.

The V and J genes are TRBV9 and TRBJ1-4; D call uncertain. Germline V CDR1 and CDR2: SGDLS, YYNGEE. CDR3 size: 12 residues. Between the trimmed V and J ends, which lost 0 bases and 10 bases, there was a span of 7 bases. The CDR3 DNA follows: TGTGCCAGCAGCGTAGACGGAAGAAAACTGTTTTTT. As protein: CASSVDGRKLFF.

This clonotype was detected ten times or more. The chain couples TRBV5-5 to TRBJ1-1; D not resolved. In germline, CDR1 is SGHKS, CDR2 YYEKEE (reference sequence). The CDR3 spans 12 residues. V lost 4 bases, J lost 6 bases, and 10 bases lay in between. The CDR3 protein is CASSDGNAEAFF. The CDR3 DNA follows: TGTGCCAGCAGCGACGGCAACGCTGAAGCTTTCTTT.

This clonotype has a handful of counts. V gene TRBV20-1 combines with J gene TRBJ1-4; no definite D call. The CDR3 is 18 residues long. Germline assignment: CDR1 DFQATT and CDR2 SNEGSKA (reference sequence). V was cut by 3 bases and J by 1 base, with 21 bases left in between. CDR3 in amino acids: CSARAGLANEVTNEKLFF. The DNA for the CDR3 is TGCAGTGCTAGGGCTGGTCTGGCAAACGAAGTAACTAATGAAAAACTGTTTTTT.

This clonotype was found many times. The chain is built from TRBV30 and TRBJ2-3; the D is unclear. The CDR3 has 11 amino acids. The V and J ends lost 3 bases and 3 bases respectively, with 4 bases between them. Germline CDR1 GTSNPN, CDR2 SVGIG (reference sequence). The CDR3 DNA reads as TGTGCCTGGAGCCCTACAGATACGCAGTATTTT. Its translation is CAWSPTDTQYF.

There are a few counts of this clonotype. The CDR3, as DNA: TGCGCCAGCAGCCACACCGGGACAGGGCATTACGAGCAGTACTTC. This sequence encodes CASSHTGTGHYEQYF. The V and J genes are TRBV4-1 and TRBJ2-7; 9 bases map to TRBD1. Germline CDR1 MGHRA, CDR2 YSYEKL. The CDR3 runs to 15 residues. The junction had 7 bases not matched to a gene; V was cut back by 3 bases and J by 4 bases.

The genes are TRBV6-1 and TRBJ2-4, with D tentatively TRBD2 (6 bases). The CDR3 spans 15 residues. With 8 bases removed from V and 1 base from J, the gap between germline ends came to 15 bases. Germline values: CDR1 MNHNS, CDR2 SASEGT. CDR3 amino acids: CASAAGFWAKNIQYF. CDR3 coding DNA: TGTGCCAGCGCGGCGGGGTTTTGGGCCAAAAACATTCAGTACTTC.

The chain is built from TRBV7-3 and TRBJ2-3; D not certain. Trimming pared 5 bases from V and 2 bases from J, leaving 8 bases between. The CDR3 has 13 residues. Germline lookup yields CDR1 SGHTA and CDR2 FQGTGA. The CDR3: CASSHGPTDTQYF. The CDR3, as DNA: TGTGCCAGCAGCCATGGACCCACAGATACGCAGTATTTT.

Details on this clonotype: The junction departs from germline at one end; a sequencing error may be responsible. The chain uses TRBV5-1 and TRBJ1-5, with D uncertain. The germline CDR1 and CDR2 sequences are SGHRS and YFSETQ. CDR3 size: 14 residues. The CDR3 is CASSPGPRDQPQHF. CDR3 DNA sequence: TGTGCCAGCAGCCCGGGTCCGCGGGATCAGCCCCAGCATTTT.